This TCR beta chain appears in the sequencing data of a study of T-cell reconstitution after alpha-beta-depleted transplantation in children. Overall study findings and caveats: At the one-year point after transplant, T-cell counts and TCRbeta diversity were found to come mostly from T cells that had been newly produced.

This clonotype occurred many times. The antigen remains undetermined. The TCRbeta library incorporated unique molecular identifiers. TCRdb re-called the PCR reads with MiXCR, one entry per CDR3 protein. This table has some 200,000 distinct CDR3 sequences, under 8.5% appearing once. This receptor was identified in a male patient between 2 and 15 years old who had a stem cell transplant for acute myeloid leukemia, so the T cells may come from the graft donor. Sequences were derived from PBMCs, mostly from graft donor cells, sampled 360 days after TCRalphabeta/CD19-depleted stem cell transplant.

CDR3: CATGGTGNTGELFF. In DNA form, the CDR3 reads TGTGCCACCGGGGGGACAGGGAACACCGGGGAGCTGTTTTTT. This chain joins TRBV24-1 and TRBJ2-2; the match to TRBD1 covers 8 bases. The ends lost 9 bases at V and 1 base at J; junction bases unmatched: 3. The V gene's germline CDR1 is KGHDR and CDR2 SFDVKD. The CDR3 totals 14 residues.